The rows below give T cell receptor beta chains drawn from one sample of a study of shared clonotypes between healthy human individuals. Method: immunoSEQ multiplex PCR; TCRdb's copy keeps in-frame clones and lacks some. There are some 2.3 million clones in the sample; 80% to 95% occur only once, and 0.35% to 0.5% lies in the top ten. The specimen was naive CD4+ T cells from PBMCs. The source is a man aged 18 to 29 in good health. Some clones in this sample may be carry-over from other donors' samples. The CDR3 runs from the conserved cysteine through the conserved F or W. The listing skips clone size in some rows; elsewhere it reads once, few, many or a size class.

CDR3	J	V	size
CASKDWQLKDYGYTF	TRBJ1-2	TRBV19	NA
CASRGTGESNEQFF	TRBJ2-1	TRBV6-1	NA
CASSPRVNYGYTF	TRBJ1-2	TRBV28	NA
CAWSEGLAGVYEQYF	TRBJ2-7	TRBV30	NA
CASSLVLDGELFF	TRBJ2-2	TRBV7-8	NA
CASSDPGQGSTEAFF	TRBJ1-1	TRBV28	NA
CSAEGIDGYTF	TRBJ1-2	TRBV29-1	NA
CASSPHPPGQGSDTQYF	TRBJ2-3	TRBV28	NA
CASSDSHSNQPQHF	TRBJ1-5	TRBV2	NA
CASSSPGLVRGEQYF	TRBJ2-7	TRBV5-4	NA
CASSREAPSEQFF	TRBJ2-1	TRBV6-4	NA
CASSDLWPPNEQFF	TRBJ2-1	TRBV6-4	NA
CASSINIRRLEPYEQYF	TRBJ2-7	TRBV19	NA
CASSPRGGLASEQYF	TRBJ2-7	TRBV9	NA
CASSLDRAPYNEQFF	TRBJ2-1	TRBV28	NA
CASSEFNRDGSDTQYF	TRBJ2-3	TRBV25-1	NA
CASSVAGTVNNEQFF	TRBJ2-1	TRBV9	once
CASSLNSPSEAFF	TRBJ1-1	TRBV5-1	NA
CASSLEGGVPSYEQYF	TRBJ2-7	TRBV7-2	NA
CASTGSTYEQYF	TRBJ2-7	TRBV2	NA
CASERPGRAPSDTQYF	TRBJ2-3	TRBV10-1	NA
CASSRIRGLAGVEQYF	TRBJ2-7	TRBV11-2	NA